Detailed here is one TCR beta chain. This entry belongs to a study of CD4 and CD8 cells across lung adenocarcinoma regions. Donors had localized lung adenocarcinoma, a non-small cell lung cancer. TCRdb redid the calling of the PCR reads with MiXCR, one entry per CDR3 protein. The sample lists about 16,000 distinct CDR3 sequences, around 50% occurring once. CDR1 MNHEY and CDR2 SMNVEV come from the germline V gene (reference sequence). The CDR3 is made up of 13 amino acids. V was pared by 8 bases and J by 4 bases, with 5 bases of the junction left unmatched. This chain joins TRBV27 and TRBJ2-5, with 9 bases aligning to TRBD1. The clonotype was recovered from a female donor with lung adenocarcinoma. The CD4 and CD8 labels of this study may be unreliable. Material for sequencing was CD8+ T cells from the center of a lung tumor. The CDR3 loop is CASGDRVTETQYF. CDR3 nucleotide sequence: TGTGCCAGCGGGGACAGGGTAACAGAGACCCAGTACTTC.